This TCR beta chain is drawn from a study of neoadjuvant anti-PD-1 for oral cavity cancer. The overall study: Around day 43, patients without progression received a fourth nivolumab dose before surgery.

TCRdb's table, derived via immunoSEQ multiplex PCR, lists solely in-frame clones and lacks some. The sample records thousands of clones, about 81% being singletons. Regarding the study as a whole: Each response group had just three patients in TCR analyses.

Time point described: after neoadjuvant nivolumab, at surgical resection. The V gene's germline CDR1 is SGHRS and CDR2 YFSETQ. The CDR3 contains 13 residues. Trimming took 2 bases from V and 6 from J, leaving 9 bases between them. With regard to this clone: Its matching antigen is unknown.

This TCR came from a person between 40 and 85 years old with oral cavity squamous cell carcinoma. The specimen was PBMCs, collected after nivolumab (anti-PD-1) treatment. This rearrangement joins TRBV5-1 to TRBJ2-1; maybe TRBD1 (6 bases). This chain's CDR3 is CASSLTGLNEQFF. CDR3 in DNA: TGCGCCAGCAGCTTAACAGGGCTCAATGAGCAGTTCTTC.